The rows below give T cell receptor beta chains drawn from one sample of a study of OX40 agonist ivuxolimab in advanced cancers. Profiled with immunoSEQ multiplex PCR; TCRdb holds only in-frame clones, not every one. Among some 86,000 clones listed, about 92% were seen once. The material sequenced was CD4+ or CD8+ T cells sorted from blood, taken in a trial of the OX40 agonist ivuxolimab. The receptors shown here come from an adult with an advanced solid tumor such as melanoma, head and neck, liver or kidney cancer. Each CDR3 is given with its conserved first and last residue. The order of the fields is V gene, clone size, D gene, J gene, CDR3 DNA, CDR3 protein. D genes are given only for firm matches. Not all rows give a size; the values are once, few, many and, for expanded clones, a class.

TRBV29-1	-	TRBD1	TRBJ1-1	TGCAGCGTACATAAGGGGGCAGTAGCTTTCTTT	CSVHKGAVAFF
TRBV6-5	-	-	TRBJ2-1	TGTGCCAGCAGTTACTCTTCTGGAAGCTCCTACAATGAGCAGTTCTTC	CASSYSSGSSYNEQFF
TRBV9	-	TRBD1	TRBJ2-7	TGTGCCAGCAGCGCCTCCGGGACAGGATACGAGCAGTACTTC	CASSASGTGYEQYF
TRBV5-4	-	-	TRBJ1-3	TGTGCCAGCAGCTTGGATCAGTTCCCTTCTGGAAACACCATATATTTT	CASSLDQFPSGNTIYF
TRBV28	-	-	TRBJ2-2	TGTGCCAGCAGTTTATTTTTGGACCTCGGGGTAAACACCGGGGAGCTGTTTTTT	CASSLFLDLGVNTGELFF
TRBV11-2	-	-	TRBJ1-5	TGTGCCAGCAGCAAACCGGCCGCCCCAAGGCAGCCCCAGCATTTT	CASSKPAAPRQPQHF
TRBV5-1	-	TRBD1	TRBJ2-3	TGCGCCAGCAGCCCTCCGGGACAGATGATCACAGATACGCAGTATTTT	CASSPPGQMITDTQYF
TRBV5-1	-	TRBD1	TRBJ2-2	TGCGCCAGCAGCTTGGGGACAGGGACGAACACCGGGGAGCTGTTTTTT	CASSLGTGTNTGELFF
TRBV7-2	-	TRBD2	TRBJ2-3	TGTGCCAGCAGCTTAAACGGGGGGGCCGAAGATACGCAGTATTTT	CASSLNGGAEDTQYF
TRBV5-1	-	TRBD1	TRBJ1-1	TGCGCCAGCAGCCCGGGGACAGGAGCGAACACTGAAGCTTTCTTT	CASSPGTGANTEAFF
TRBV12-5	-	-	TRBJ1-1	TGTGCTAGTGGCCCGGGACGGAGGGAGACTGAAGCTTTCTTT	CASGPGRRETEAFF
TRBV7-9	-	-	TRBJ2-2	TGTGCCAGCAGTTCCACAGGGCCCGGGGAGCTGTTTTTT	CASSSTGPGELFF
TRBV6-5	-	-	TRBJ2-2	TGTGCCAGCAGTTACAGCACCGGGGAGCTGTTTTTT	CASSYSTGELFF
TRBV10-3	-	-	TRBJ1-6	TGTGCCATCAGTTCACAGGGCGGATATAATTCACCCCTCCACTTT	CAISSQGGYNSPLHF
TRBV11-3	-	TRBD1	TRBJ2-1	TGTGCCAGCAGCTCTAACAGGGGGCTCAAAAATGAGCAGTTCTTC	CASSSNRGLKNEQFF
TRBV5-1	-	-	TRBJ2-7	TGCGCCAGCAGCTTTTTGAGTGGTCCTTCCTACGAGCAGTACTTC	CASSFLSGPSYEQYF
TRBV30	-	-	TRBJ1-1	TGTGCCTGGAGGGACATCACTGAAGCTTTCTTT	CAWRDITEAFF
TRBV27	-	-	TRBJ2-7	TGTGCCAGCAGTTTACGGCAGGGGTCCTACGAGCAGTACTTC	CASSLRQGSYEQYF
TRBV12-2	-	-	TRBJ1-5	TGTGCAAGTCGCGCCCGAGAGGTAGGGGCCAATCAGCCCCAGCATTTT	CASRAREVGANQPQHF
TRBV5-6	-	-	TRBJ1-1	TGTGCCAGCAGCGGGGGGGCAAGTGAGACTGAAGCTTTCTTT	CASSGGASETEAFF
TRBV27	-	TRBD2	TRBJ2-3	TGTGCCAGCAGCCCACTAGCGGGGGTTCCAGATACGCAGTATTTT	CASSPLAGVPDTQYF
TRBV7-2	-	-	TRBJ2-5	TGTGCCAGCACCCTCATGCAGTACCAAGAGACCCAGTACTTC	CASTLMQYQETQYF
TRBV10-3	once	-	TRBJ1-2	TGTGCCATCAGTGAGCCTGGGGCGACGTTTAACTATGGCTACACCTTC	CAISEPGATFNYGYTF
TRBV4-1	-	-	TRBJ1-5	TGCGCCAGCAGCCAGATGGGACAAGACAATCAGCCCCAGCATTTT	CASSQMGQDNQPQHF
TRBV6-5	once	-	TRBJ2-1	TGTGCCAGCAGACTCCGGGACTCATCCTACAATGAGCAGTTCTTC	CASRLRDSSYNEQFF
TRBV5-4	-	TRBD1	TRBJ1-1	TGTGCCAGCAGCCCACAACTCCGGGACAGTGAAGCTTTCTTT	CASSPQLRDSEAFF